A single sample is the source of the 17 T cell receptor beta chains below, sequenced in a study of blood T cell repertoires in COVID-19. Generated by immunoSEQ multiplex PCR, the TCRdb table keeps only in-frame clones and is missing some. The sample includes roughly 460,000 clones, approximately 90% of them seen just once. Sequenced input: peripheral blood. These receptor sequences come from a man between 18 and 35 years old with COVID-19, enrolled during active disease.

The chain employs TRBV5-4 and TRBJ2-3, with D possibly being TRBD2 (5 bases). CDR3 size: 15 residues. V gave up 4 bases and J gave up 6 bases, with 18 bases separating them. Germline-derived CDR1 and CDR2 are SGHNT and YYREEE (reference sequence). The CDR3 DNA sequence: TGTGCCAGCAGCCCCGCTCTAAGTGAGGGCGATACGCAGTATTTT. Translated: CASSPALSEGDTQYF.

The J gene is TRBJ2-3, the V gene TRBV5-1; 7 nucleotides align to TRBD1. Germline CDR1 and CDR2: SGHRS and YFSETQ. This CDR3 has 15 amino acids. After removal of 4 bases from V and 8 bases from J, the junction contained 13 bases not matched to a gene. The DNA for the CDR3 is TGCGCCAGCAGCCTAGAAGTGGACAGGTCAGGTACGCAGTATTTT. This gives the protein CASSLEVDRSGTQYF.

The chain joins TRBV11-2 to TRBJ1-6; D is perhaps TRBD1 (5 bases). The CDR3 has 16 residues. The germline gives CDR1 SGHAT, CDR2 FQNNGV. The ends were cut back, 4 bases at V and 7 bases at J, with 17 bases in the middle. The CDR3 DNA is TGTGCCAGCAGCTCTCCCACAGGCGTCTTGAATTCACCCCTCCACTTT. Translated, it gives CASSSPTGVLNSPLHF.

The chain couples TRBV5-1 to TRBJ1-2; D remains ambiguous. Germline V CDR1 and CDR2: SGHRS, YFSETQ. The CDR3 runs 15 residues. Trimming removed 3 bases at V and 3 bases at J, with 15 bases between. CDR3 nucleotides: TGCGCCAGCAGCTCCTACTTGTACGGGGACTATGGCTACACCTTC. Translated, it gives CASSSYLYGDYGYTF.

The CDR3 sequence: CASSNGEAGYGYTF. CDR3 bases: TGTGCCAGTAGTAACGGGGAAGCGGGCTATGGCTACACCTTC. This rearrangement joins TRBV19 to TRBJ1-2, with D uncertain. Germline lookup yields CDR1 LNHDA and CDR2 SQIVND (reference sequence). The CDR3 loop spans 14 amino acids. The V gene lost 4 bases and the J gene lost 4 bases, with 13 bases spanning the gap.

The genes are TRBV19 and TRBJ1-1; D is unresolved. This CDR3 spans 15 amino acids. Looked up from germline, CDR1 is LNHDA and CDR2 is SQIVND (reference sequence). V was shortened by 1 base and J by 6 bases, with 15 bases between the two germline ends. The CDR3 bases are TGTGCCAGTAGTATAGGCCCAGGTCGATTTGCTGAAGCTTTCTTT. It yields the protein CASSIGPGRFAEAFF.

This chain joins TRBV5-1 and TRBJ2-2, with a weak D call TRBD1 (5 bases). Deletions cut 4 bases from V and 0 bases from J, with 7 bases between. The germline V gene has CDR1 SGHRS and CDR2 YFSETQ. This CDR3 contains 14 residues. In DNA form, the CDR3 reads TGCGCCAGCAGCCCGACAGCGAACACCGGGGAGCTGTTTTTT. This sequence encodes CASSPTANTGELFF.

The CDR3 spells CASNLLAGLEGTQYF. The CDR3 region has the DNA TGTGCCAGCAACCTACTAGCGGGGTTAGAGGGGACCCAGTACTTC. This chain connects TRBV11-2 to TRBJ2-5; 10 bases are a match to TRBD2. The V segment lost 7 bases and the J segment 7 bases; nucleotides outside the gene matches: 12. CDR1 is SGHAT, CDR2 FQNNGV, per germline. The CDR3 is made up of 15 amino acids.

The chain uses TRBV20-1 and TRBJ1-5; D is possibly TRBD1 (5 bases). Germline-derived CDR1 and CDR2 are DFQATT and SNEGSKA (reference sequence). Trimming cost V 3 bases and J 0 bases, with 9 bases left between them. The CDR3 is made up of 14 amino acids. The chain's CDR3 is CSASQGPSNQPQHF. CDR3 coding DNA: TGCAGTGCTAGTCAGGGTCCTAGCAATCAGCCCCAGCATTTT.

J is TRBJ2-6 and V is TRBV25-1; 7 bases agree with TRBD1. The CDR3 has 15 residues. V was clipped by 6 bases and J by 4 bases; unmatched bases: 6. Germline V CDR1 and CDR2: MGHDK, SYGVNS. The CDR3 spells CASRGTVGGANVLTF. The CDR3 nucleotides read TGTGCCAGCAGGGGGACAGTTGGGGGGGCCAACGTCCTGACTTTC.

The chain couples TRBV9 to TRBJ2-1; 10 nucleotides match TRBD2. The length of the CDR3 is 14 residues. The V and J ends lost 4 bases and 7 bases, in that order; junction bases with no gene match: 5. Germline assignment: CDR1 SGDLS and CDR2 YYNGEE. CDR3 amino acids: CASSTLAGVNEQFF. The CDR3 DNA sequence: TGTGCCAGCAGCACCCTAGCGGGAGTAAATGAGCAGTTCTTC.

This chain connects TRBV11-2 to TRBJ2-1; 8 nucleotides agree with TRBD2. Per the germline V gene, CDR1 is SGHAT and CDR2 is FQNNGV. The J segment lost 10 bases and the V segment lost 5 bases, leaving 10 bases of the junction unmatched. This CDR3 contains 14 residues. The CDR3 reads CASSPFGRGTEQFF. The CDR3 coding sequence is TGTGCCAGCAGCCCCTTCGGGAGGGGCACCGAGCAGTTCTTC.

This chain's CDR3 is CASSDRVSAEAFF. CDR3 coding DNA: TGTGCCAGCAGTGACAGGGTAAGCGCTGAAGCTTTCTTT. This chain uses TRBV5-6 with TRBJ1-1; 7 nucleotides align to TRBD1. The trim removed 5 bases at V and 6 bases at J, leaving 7 bases unmatched. Germline CDR1 SGHDT, CDR2 YYEEEE. The CDR3 is 13 residues long.

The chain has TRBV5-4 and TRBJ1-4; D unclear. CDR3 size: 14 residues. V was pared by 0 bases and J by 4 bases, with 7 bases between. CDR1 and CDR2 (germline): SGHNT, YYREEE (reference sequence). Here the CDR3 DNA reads TGTGCCAGCAGCTTGGGTAGAAGTAATGAAAAACTGTTTTTT. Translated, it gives CASSLGRSNEKLFF.

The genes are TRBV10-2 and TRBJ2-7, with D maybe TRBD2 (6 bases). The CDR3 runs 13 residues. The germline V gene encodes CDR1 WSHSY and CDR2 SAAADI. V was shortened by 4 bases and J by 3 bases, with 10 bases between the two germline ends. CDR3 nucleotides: TGCGCCAGCAGTGCTCCTAGCGACTACGAGCAGTACTTC. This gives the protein CASSAPSDYEQYF.

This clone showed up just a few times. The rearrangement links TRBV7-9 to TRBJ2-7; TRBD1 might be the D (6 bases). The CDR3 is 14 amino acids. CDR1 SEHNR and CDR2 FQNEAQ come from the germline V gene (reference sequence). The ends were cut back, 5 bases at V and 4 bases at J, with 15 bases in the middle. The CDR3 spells CASSPAGANYEQYF. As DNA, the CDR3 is TGTGCCAGCAGCCCCGCAGGGGCGAATTACGAGCAGTACTTC.

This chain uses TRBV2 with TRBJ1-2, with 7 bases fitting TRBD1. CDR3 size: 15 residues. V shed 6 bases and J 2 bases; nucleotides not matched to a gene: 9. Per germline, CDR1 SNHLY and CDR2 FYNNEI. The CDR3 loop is CASSLTTGRNYGYTF. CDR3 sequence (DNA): TGTGCCAGCAGCTTGACGACAGGGAGGAACTATGGCTACACCTTC.